This TCR beta chain was sequenced in a study of cytomegalovirus exposure and HLA in healthy donors. Overall study results and limits: Productive rates of about 90% or about 30% were seen for most TCR beta V segments in an earlier analysis. An analysis that came later showed most CMV-associated TCR beta chains appearing HLA-restricted.

The PCR was carried out with 60 Vbeta primers and 13 Jbeta primers. TCRdb's copy holds only in-frame clones and misses some; the assay was immunoSEQ multiplex PCR. The sample carries roughly 220,000 clones, approximately 80% recorded once. Worth noting for this clone: Its antigen is unknown.

Looked up from germline, CDR1 is LNHNV and CDR2 is YYDKDF (reference sequence). The CDR3 covers 14 residues. V shed 4 bases, J shed 4 bases, and the junction held 7 bases outside the gene matches. This clonotype originated in a man between 50 and 59 years old in good health and CMV-seronegative. V usage is TRBV15 and J usage is TRBJ2-7; 7 bases agree with TRBD1. The material sequenced was PBMCs. CDR3 DNA: TGTGCCACCAGCACACCGGGACAGTATTACGAGCAGTACTTC. The encoded protein is CATSTPGQYYEQYF.